The clone carrying this TCR beta chain was counted at least ten times. Per germline, CDR1 DFQATT and CDR2 SNEGSKA (reference sequence). With 0 bases removed from V and 8 bases from J, the gap between germline ends came to 10 bases. The CDR3 loop spans 12 amino acids. These data are taken from a study of T-cell reconstitution after alpha-beta-depleted transplantation in children. The library targeted TCRbeta and was prepared with unique molecular identifiers. TCRdb independently ran MiXCR on the PCR reads; one entry per CDR3 protein. The data contain about 110,000 distinct CDR3 sequences, approximately 10% of them singletons.

This clonotype was sampled from a human donor who donated a stem cell graft to a child with acute lymphoblastic leukemia. The chain joins TRBV20-1 to TRBJ1-2; D unclear. The starting material was PBMCs from the stem cell graft donor, obtained from the stem cell graft. CDR3 residues: CSARDQGYGYTF. The CDR3 nucleotides read TGCAGTGCTAGAGATCAAGGGTACGGCTACACCTTC.